This TCR beta chain was sequenced during a study of radiotherapy plus CTLA-4 blockade in lung cancer. The protocol was immunoSEQ multiplex PCR, while the TCRdb copy is restricted to in-frame clones and leaves out a portion. The table records more than 90,000 clones, roughly 77% of them present only once. As concerns this clone: Its antigen is unknown.

Study-wide findings and caveats: Interferon-beta and early blood T cell clone dynamics reportedly predicted response best. Blood-borne expansion of tumor-derived TCR clones followed radiotherapy plus ipilimumab.

Germline CDR1 and CDR2: LGHNA and YSLEER. Trimming removed 4 bases from V and 4 bases from J; junction bases left unmatched: 5. CDR3 length: 15 amino acids. With ipilimumab providing CTLA-4 blockade, focal radiation was administered to patients who had chemo-refractory metastatic non-small-cell lung cancer. The rearrangement uses TRBV4-3 and TRBJ2-5; 11 positions match TRBD2. Sequenced material: peripheral blood, taken from a patient treated with radiotherapy plus ipilimumab. This TCR derives from a human donor with non-small cell lung cancer that progressed on radiotherapy plus ipilimumab. Some clones in this sample may be carry-over from other donors' samples. The CDR3 DNA follows: TGCGCCAGCAGCCCGCAACTAGCGGGGGCAGAGACCCAGTACTTC. It codes for CASSPQLAGAETQYF.